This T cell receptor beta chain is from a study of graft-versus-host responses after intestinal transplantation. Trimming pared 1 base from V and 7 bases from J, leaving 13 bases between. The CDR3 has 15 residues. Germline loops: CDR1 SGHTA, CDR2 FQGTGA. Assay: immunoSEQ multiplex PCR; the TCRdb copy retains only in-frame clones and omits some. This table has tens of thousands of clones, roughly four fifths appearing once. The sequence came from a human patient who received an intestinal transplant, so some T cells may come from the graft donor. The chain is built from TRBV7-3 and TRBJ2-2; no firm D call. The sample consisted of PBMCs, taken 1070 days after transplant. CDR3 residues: CASSLKPRMDGELFF. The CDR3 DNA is TGTGCCAGCAGCTTAAAACCCCGCATGGACGGGGAGCTGTTTTTT.